The rows below give T cell receptor beta chains drawn from one sample of a study of CD8 T cells in ankylosing spondylitis. In TCRdb, the 5' RACE reads were re-called with MiXCR into one record per CDR3 protein. The table has 700,000 or so distinct CDR3 sequences, 15% to 20% seen once. What was sequenced was blood, either unsorted or a sorted T cell fraction (not recorded which). The receptors originated from a male donor with ankylosing spondylitis. Each CDR3 is given with its conserved first and last residue. A D gene is named only where the DNA matches it firmly. Clone size is not always given. Where it is, it says once, few, many or a class for expanded clones.

cdr3_length j_call clone_size d_call v_call cdr3_aa cdr3_nt
15 TRBJ2-7 few - TRBV5-1 CASSSGNTPGREQYF TGCGCCAGCAGCTCTGGAAACACCCCAGGGCGGGAGCAGTACTTC
15 TRBJ1-2 many - TRBV5-1 CASSPVATGYYGYTF TGCGCCAGCAGCCCCGTCGCCACGGGGTACTATGGCTACACCTTC
11 TRBJ2-7 few - TRBV25-1 CASAVAYEQYF TGTGCCAGCGCAGTGGCCTACGAGCAGTACTTC
14 TRBJ2-4 few - TRBV5-1 CASSLDRVGNIQYF TGCGCCAGCAGCTTGGACAGGGTTGGCAACATTCAGTACTTC
22 TRBJ2-3 many TRBD2 TRBV4-1 CASSQDWAGSRLAGGSTDTQYF TGCGCCAGCAGCCAAGATTGGGCAGGTTCTAGACTAGCGGGAGGAAGCACAGATACGCAGTATTTT
15 TRBJ2-1 - - TRBV12-3/TRBV12-4 CASSYVADPYNEQFF TGTGCCAGCAGTTACGTAGCGGATCCCTACAATGAGCAGTTCTTC
16 TRBJ1-1 - - TRBV27 CASSLRDAGPNTEAFF TGTGCCAGCAGTTTGCGGGACGCCGGACCGAACACTGAAGCTTTCTTT
13 TRBJ2-1 - - TRBV6-1 CATWTPSYNEQFF TGTGCCACCTGGACACCCTCGTACAATGAGCAGTTCTTC
13 TRBJ1-2 few - TRBV10-3 CAISGKESYGYTF TGTGCCATCAGTGGAAAGGAGAGCTATGGCTACACCTTC
15 TRBJ2-3 few - TRBV20-1 CSARDHGGVTDTQYF TGCAGTGCTAGAGATCATGGCGGGGTCACAGATACGCAGTATTTT
15 TRBJ2-5 many TRBD2 TRBV7-9 CASSRLLAGQETQYF TGTGCCAGCAGCCGACTTTTAGCGGGGCAAGAGACCCAGTACTTC
16 TRBJ2-6 - - TRBV3-1 CASSPEGFSGANVLTF TGTGCCAGCAGCCCTGAAGGGTTCTCTGGGGCCAACGTCCTGACTTTC
14 TRBJ1-2 few - TRBV5-1 CASSSTRQDYGYTF TGCGCCAGCAGCTCTACGAGGCAGGACTATGGCTACACCTTC
14 TRBJ2-1 - - TRBV27 CASSLRVSYNEQFF TGTGCCAGCAGTTTGCGGGTCTCCTACAATGAGCAGTTCTTC
12 TRBJ1-1 - - TRBV20-1 CSARDVETEAFF TGCAGTGCTAGAGATGTGGAAACTGAAGCTTTCTTT
15 TRBJ2-1 few TRBD2 TRBV7-2 CASSLGRGALNEQFF TGTGCCAGCAGCTTAGGGCGGGGGGCTTTAAATGAGCAGTTCTTC
14 TRBJ1-2 few - TRBV9 CASSANSGDASYTF TGTGCCAGCAGCGCGAATTCAGGGGACGCCAGCTACACCTTC
12 TRBJ2-7 few TRBD1 TRBV7-2 CASSLQGDAQYF TGTGCCAGCAGCCTACAGGGGGATGCACAGTACTTC
17 TRBJ2-2 few TRBD2 TRBV7-9 CASSQPIGRGNTGELFF TGTGCCAGCAGCCAACCTATTGGGAGGGGGAACACCGGGGAGCTGTTTTTT
17 TRBJ2-1 - TRBD2 TRBV4-2 CASSQEGLAGNYNEQFF TGTGCCAGCAGCCAAGAAGGACTAGCGGGGAACTACAATGAGCAGTTCTTC
15 TRBJ2-7 few - TRBV3-1 CASSPNWDNSYEQYF TGTGCCAGCAGTCCAAACTGGGACAATTCCTACGAGCAGTACTTC
13 TRBJ1-1 few - TRBV30 CAWVSGKGLEAFF TGTGCCTGGGTATCCGGGAAGGGGTTGGAAGCTTTCTTT
18 TRBJ2-3 - - TRBV7-6 CASSLEARTAISTDTQYF TGTGCCAGCAGCTTAGAAGCTCGGACAGCCATTAGCACAGATACGCAGTATTTT
17 TRBJ2-7 once - TRBV4-3 CASSQDRSGAYSYEQYF TGCGCCAGCAGCCAAGATCGTTCCGGGGCCTACTCCTACGAGCAGTACTTC
14 TRBJ2-5 many - TRBV10-3 CAISEPTLQETQYF TGTGCCATCAGTGAGCCGACTTTACAAGAGACCCAGTACTTC
16 TRBJ2-1 few TRBD2 TRBV20-1 CSAAGTSVYFYNEQFF TGCAGTGCTGCGGGGACTAGCGTTTACTTTTACAATGAGCAGTTCTTC
14 TRBJ1-5 few TRBD1 TRBV20-1 CSARVGTGDEPQHF TGCAGTGCTAGAGTTGGGACAGGGGATGAGCCCCAGCATTTT
15 TRBJ2-1 few TRBD2 TRBV6-2/TRBV6-3 CASRRGLAGVNEQFF TGTGCCAGCAGGAGAGGACTAGCGGGGGTCAATGAGCAGTTCTTC
14 TRBJ1-4 - - TRBV20-1 CSAREGGTNEKLFF TGCAGTGCTAGAGAAGGGGGAACTAATGAAAAACTGTTTTTT
16 TRBJ2-5 - TRBD2 TRBV11-2 CASSSGTSALQETQYF TGTGCCAGCAGCTCCGGGACTAGCGCCCTACAAGAGACCCAGTACTTC
13 TRBJ2-3 - TRBD2 TRBV12-3/TRBV12-4 CASSLGGLNNPYF TGTGCCAGCAGCCTCGGGGGACTAAATAATCCGTATTTT
14 TRBJ1-3 few TRBD1 TRBV29-1 CSVRGTGEGNTIYF TGCAGCGTCCGCGGGACAGGGGAAGGAAACACCATATATTTT
14 TRBJ1-5 - TRBD1 TRBV12-3/TRBV12-4 CASRAQGGNQPQHF TGTGCCAGCAGAGCCCAGGGGGGCAATCAGCCCCAGCATTTT
13 TRBJ1-2 few - TRBV20-1 CSARRGGSHGYTF TGCAGTGCTAGGCGGGGGGGGTCACATGGCTACACCTTC
15 TRBJ1-5 - - TRBV5-6 CASSLGAQGWQPQHF TGTGCCAGCAGCTTGGGGGCCCAGGGGTGGCAGCCCCAGCATTTT
16 TRBJ2-5 few - TRBV27 CASSSVLLGAKETQYF TGTGCCAGCAGTTCCGTCCTGCTAGGCGCTAAAGAGACCCAGTACTTC
14 TRBJ1-2 few TRBD1 TRBV20-1 CSAEGTGIFSGYTF TGCAGTGCTGAGGGGACAGGGATATTCAGTGGCTACACCTTC
14 TRBJ2-5 few - TRBV9 CASSVDAGQETQYF TGTGCCAGCAGCGTAGATGCGGGACAAGAGACCCAGTACTTC
17 TRBJ2-7 few - TRBV4-1 CASSHTPSAGGRNEQYF TGCGCCAGCAGCCATACCCCCTCAGCGGGCGGACGGAACGAGCAGTACTTC
13 TRBJ2-7 few TRBD1 TRBV19 CASRRDRGREQYF TGTGCCAGTAGAAGAGACAGGGGCCGCGAGCAGTACTTC
17 TRBJ2-3 - - TRBV6-5 CASSYLPERAFLDTQYF TGTGCCAGCAGTTACCTCCCGGAACGGGCGTTTTTAGATACGCAGTATTTT
15 TRBJ2-7 few TRBD2 TRBV28 CASSESGTSIYEQYF TGTGCCAGCAGTGAATCCGGGACTAGCATCTACGAGCAGTACTTC
13 TRBJ2-7 - - TRBV4-1 CASSQDGHYEQYF TGCGCCAGCAGCCAAGATGGGCACTACGAGCAGTACTTC
16 TRBJ2-5 few - TRBV29-1 CSVEDSRDFSLSTQYF TGCAGCGTTGAAGATAGTCGGGACTTTAGTTTATCGACCCAGTACTTC
15 TRBJ2-3 - - TRBV9 CASSPREGATDTQYF TGTGCCAGCAGCCCCCGAGAAGGGGCCACAGATACGCAGTATTTT
11 TRBJ2-2 few - TRBV6-2/TRBV6-3 CASRGSRELFF TGTGCCAGCAGGGGTTCCCGGGAGCTGTTTTTT
16 TRBJ1-1 - - TRBV5-1 CASSLALQGRGTEAFF TGCGCCAGCAGCTTGGCCCTACAGGGAAGGGGCACTGAAGCTTTCTTT
15 TRBJ2-1 few - TRBV20-1 CSAQEGSVSPNEQFF TGCAGTGCTCAAGAAGGGAGTGTCTCCCCCAATGAGCAGTTCTTC
14 TRBJ1-3 - - TRBV5-8 CASSLMLSGNTIYF TGTGCCAGCAGCTTGATGCTCTCTGGAAACACCATATATTTT
14 TRBJ1-1 - TRBD1 TRBV4-1 CASSRDRRYTEAFF TGCGCCAGCAGCAGGGACAGGAGGTACACTGAAGCTTTCTTT
14 TRBJ2-3 - - TRBV20-1 CSARDPSGVDAQYF TGCAGTGCTAGAGACCCCAGTGGGGTGGATGCGCAGTATTTT
13 TRBJ2-7 - - TRBV12-3/TRBV12-4 CASTTSGTYEQYF TGTGCCAGCACTACTAGTGGGACCTACGAGCAGTACTTC
13 TRBJ1-6 - - TRBV13 CASSEGIYSPLHF TGTGCCAGCAGCGAGGGAATTTATTCACCCCTCCACTTT